One T cell receptor beta chain is described in this entry. The sample originates from a study of T cell repertoires in cytomegalovirus infection. TCRdb passed the reads through MiXCR, listing each CDR3 protein once. This sample has 290,000 or so distinct CDR3 sequences, with roughly a tenth found just once. The germline CDR1 and CDR2 sequences are SGHVS and FQNEAQ. V was clipped by 2 bases and J by 2 bases; unmatched bases: 3. The CDR3 is 16 residues long. The genes are TRBV7-8 and TRBJ2-1; 10 bases map to TRBD1. The sequence was obtained from a human donor in good health (CMV status not recorded). Some clones in this sample may be carry-over from other donors' samples. The sample was PBMCs. CDR3 region: CASSLNGQGAYNEQFF. The CDR3 coding sequence is TGTGCCAGCAGCTTAAACGGACAGGGGGCCTACAATGAGCAGTTCTTC.